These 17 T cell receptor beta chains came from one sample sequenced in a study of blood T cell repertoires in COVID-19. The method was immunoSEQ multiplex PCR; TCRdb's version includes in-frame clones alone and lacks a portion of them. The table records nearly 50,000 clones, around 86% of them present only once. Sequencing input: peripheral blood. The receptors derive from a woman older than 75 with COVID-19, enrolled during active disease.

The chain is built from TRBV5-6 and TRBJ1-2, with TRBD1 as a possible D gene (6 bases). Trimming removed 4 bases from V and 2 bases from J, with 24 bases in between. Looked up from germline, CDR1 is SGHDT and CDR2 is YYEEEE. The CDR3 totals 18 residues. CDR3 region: CASSQPTGASSGNYGYTF. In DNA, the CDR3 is TGTGCCAGCAGCCAGCCGACAGGCGCAAGTAGTGGGAACTATGGCTACACCTTC.

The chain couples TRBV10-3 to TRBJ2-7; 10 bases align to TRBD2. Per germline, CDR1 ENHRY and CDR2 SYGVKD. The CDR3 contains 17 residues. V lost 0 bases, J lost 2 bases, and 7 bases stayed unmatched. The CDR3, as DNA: TGTGCCATCAGTGAGTCGTTGGGAGCGGGGGGGACCTACGAGCAGTACTTC. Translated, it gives CAISESLGAGGTYEQYF.

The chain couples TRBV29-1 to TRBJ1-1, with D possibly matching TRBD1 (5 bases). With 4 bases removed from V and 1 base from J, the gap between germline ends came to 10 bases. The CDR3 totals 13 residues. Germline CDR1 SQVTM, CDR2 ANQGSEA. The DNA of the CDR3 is TGCAGCGTTGGAAGGGGCGGGAACACTGAAGCTTTCTTT. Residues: CSVGRGGNTEAFF. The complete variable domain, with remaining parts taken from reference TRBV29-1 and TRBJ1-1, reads SAVISQKPSRDICQRGTSLTIQCQVDSQVTMMFWYRQQPGQSLTLIATANQGSEATYESGFVIDKFPISRPNLTFSTLTVSNMSPEDSSIYLCSVGRGGNTEAFFGQGTRLTVV.

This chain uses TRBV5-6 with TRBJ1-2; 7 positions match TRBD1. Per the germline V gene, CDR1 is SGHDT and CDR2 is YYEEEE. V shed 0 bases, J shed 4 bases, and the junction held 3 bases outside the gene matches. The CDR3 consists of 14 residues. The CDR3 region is CASSLGRGAYGYTF. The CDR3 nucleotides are TGTGCCAGCAGCTTGGGCAGGGGGGCCTATGGCTACACCTTC.

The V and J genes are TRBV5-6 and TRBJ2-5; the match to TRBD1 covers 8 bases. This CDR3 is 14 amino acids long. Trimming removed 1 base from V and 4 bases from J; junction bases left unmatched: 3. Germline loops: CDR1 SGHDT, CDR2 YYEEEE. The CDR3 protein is CASSLKQGGETQYF. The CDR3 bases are TGTGCCAGCAGCTTGAAACAGGGGGGAGAGACCCAGTACTTC.

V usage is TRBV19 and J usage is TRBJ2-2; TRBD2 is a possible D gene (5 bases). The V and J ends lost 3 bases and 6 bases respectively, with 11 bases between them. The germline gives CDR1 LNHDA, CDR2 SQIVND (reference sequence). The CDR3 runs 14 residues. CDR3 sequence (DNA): TGTGCCAGTAGTATTCGGGAAGGGTCCGGGGAGCTGTTTTTT. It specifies CASSIREGSGELFF.

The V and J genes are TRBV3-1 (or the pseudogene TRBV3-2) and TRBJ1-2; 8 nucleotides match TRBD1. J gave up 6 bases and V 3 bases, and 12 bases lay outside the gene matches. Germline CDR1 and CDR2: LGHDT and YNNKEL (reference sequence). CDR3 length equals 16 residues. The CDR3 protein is CASSQGARTGQHGYTF. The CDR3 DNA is TGTGCCAGCAGCCAGGGGGCCCGGACAGGGCAACATGGCTACACCTTC.

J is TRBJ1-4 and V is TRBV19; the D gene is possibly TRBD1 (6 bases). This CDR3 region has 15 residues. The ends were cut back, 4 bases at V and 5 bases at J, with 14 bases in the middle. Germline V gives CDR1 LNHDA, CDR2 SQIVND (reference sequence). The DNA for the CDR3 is TGTGCCAGTAGTACCAACAGGGCCCTAAATGAAAAACTGTTTTTT. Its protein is CASSTNRALNEKLFF. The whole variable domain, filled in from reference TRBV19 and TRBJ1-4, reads DGGITQSPKYLFRKEGQNVTLSCEQNLNHDAMYWYRQDPGQGLRLIYYSQIVNDFQKGDIAEGYSVSREKKESFPLTVTSAQKNPTAFYLCASSTNRALNEKLFFGSGTQLSVL.

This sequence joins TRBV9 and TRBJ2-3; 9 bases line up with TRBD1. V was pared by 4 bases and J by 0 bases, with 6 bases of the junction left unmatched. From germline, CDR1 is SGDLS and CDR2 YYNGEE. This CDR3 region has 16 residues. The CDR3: CASSPLTGGSTDTQYF. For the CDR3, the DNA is TGTGCCAGCAGCCCTTTGACAGGGGGGAGCACAGATACGCAGTATTTT.

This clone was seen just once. For the CDR3, the DNA is TGTGCCAGCAGCATCGGGACTAGCGACTACGAGCAGTACTTC. Protein sequence: CASSIGTSDYEQYF. This chain links TRBV9 with TRBJ2-7, with 10 nucleotides matching TRBD2. This CDR3 comprises 14 residues. The trim removed 4 bases at V and 3 bases at J, leaving 4 bases unmatched. CDR1 SGDLS and CDR2 YYNGEE come from the germline V gene.

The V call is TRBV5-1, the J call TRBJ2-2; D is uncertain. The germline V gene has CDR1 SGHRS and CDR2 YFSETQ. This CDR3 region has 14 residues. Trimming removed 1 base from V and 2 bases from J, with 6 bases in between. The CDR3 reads CASSLNTNTGELFF. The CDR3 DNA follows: TGCGCCAGCAGCTTGAACACCAACACCGGGGAGCTGTTTTTT.

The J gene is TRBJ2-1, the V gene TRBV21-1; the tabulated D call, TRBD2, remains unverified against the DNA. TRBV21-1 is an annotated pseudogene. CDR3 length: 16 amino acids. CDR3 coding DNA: TGTGCCAGCAGCGCCCCCGGGACTAGCGGGTTCAATGAGCAGTTCTTC. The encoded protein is CASSAPGTSGFNEQFF.

CDR3 sequence: CASPPSSNTEAFF. CDR3 in DNA: TGTGCCAGCCCCCCAAGCTCGAACACTGAAGCTTTCTTT. V usage is TRBV6-6 and J usage is TRBJ1-1; D unresolved. The CDR3 totals 13 residues. Germline CDR1 is MNHNY and CDR2 is SVGAGI (reference sequence). V was cut by 8 bases and J by 1 base, with 11 bases left in between.

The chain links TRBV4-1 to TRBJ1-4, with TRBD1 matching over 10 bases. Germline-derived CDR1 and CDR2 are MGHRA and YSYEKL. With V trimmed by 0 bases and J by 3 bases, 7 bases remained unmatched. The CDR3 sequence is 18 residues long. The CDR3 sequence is CASSQDWGQGKANEKLFF. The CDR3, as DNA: TGCGCCAGCAGCCAAGATTGGGGACAGGGGAAAGCTAATGAAAAACTGTTTTTT.

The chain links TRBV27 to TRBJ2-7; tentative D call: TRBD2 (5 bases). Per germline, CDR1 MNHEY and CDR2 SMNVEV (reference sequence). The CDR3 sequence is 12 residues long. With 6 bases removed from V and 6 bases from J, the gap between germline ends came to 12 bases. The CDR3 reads CASSLLRGEQYF. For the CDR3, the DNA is TGTGCCAGCAGCCTCCTCCGGGGCGAGCAGTACTTC.

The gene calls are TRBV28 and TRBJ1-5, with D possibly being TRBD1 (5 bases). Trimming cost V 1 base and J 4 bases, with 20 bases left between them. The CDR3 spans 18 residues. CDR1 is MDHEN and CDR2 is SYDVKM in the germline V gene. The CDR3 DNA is TGTGCCAGCAGTTTATTAGGAAGGGGCAGCCCGTCAAATCAGCCCCAGCATTTT. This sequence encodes CASSLLGRGSPSNQPQHF.

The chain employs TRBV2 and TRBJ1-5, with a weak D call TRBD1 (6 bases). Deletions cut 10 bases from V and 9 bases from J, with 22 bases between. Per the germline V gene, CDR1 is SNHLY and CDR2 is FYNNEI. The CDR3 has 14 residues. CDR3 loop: CATSGTRIRSPQHF. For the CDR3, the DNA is TGTGCCACCTCAGGGACACGGATTCGGTCGCCCCAGCATTTT.